Presented here are 14 T cell receptor beta chains from one specimen sequenced in a study of blood T cell repertoires in COVID-19. Here immunoSEQ multiplex PCR was the method, and the copy in TCRdb shows in-frame clones only, minus some. The repertoire holds approximately 150,000 clones, with roughly 86% as singletons. Sequencing was done on a sample of peripheral blood. Receptors originate from a woman aged 45-60 years with acute or convalescent COVID-19.

This sequence joins TRBV10-1 and TRBJ2-3; TRBD1 aligns across 8 bases. This CDR3 is built from 15 residues. The V segment lost 5 bases and the J segment 4 bases; nucleotides outside the gene matches: 8. CDR1 and CDR2 (germline): WNHNN, SYGVQD (reference sequence). The CDR3 reads CASSLRRGLSDTQYF. The CDR3 coding sequence is TGCGCCAGCAGTCTACGCAGGGGGCTATCAGATACGCAGTATTTT.

The chain has TRBV30 and TRBJ1-5; D call uncertain. CDR1 and CDR2 from the germline V gene are GTSNPN and SVGIG (reference sequence). The length of the CDR3 is 15 residues. V lost 1 base and J lost 0, with 10 bases in between. The CDR3: CAWSGAGLSNQPQHF. CDR3 DNA sequence: TGTGCCTGGAGTGGTGCAGGCCTTAGCAATCAGCCCCAGCATTTT.

CDR3 sequence: CASSSGGDTDTQYF. In nucleotides, the CDR3 is TGTGCCAGCAGTTCGGGGGGAGACACAGATACGCAGTATTTT. The rearrangement links TRBV27 to TRBJ2-3; 7 bases are a match to TRBD2. The germline CDR1 and CDR2 sequences are MNHEY and SMNVEV (reference sequence). J was trimmed by 2 bases and V by 4 bases; bases with no gene match: 3. This CDR3 is built from 14 residues.

This clone came up a few times. The rearrangement joins TRBV18 to TRBJ1-1; weak D call: TRBD1 (5 bases). The V gene lost 2 bases and the J gene lost 6 bases, with 16 bases spanning the gap. Germline CDR1 and CDR2: KGHSH and LQKENI. The CDR3 has 15 residues. Here the CDR3 DNA reads TGTGCCAGCTCACCAATATACGGGGGGGATGCTGAAGCTTTCTTT. This codes for CASSPIYGGDAEAFF.

The chain has TRBV9 and TRBJ2-1, with 12 bases that match TRBD2. Per germline, CDR1 SGDLS and CDR2 YYNGEE. The junction had 9 bases not matched to a gene; V was cut back by 2 bases and J by 12 bases. The CDR3 extends over 15 amino acids. CDR3 in DNA: TGTGCCAGCAGCGTCCTAGCGGGAGGGCCCGGAGGGCAGTTCTTC. Translation: CASSVLAGGPGGQFF.

The chain combines TRBV7-9 with TRBJ1-1; the D is unclear. V was clipped by 7 bases and J by 1 base, with 10 bases between them. This CDR3 is built from 13 residues. Germline V gene lookup returns CDR1 SEHNR and CDR2 FQNEAQ (reference sequence). In nucleotides, the CDR3 is TGTGCCAGCACCGCAGGCACGAACACTGAAGCTTTCTTT. It is translated as CASTAGTNTEAFF.

V usage is TRBV7-2 and J usage is TRBJ2-1; the match to TRBD2 covers 7 bases. Per germline, CDR1 SGHTA and CDR2 FQGNSA. The CDR3 extends over 14 amino acids. V shed 5 bases, J shed 3 bases, and the junction held 4 bases outside the gene matches. Written as DNA, the CDR3 is TGTGCCAGCAGCACGTCTAGCGGCTACAATGAGCAGTTCTTC. Protein: CASSTSSGYNEQFF.

A word on this clone: The sample carries other DNA sequences with the same CDR3. The genes are TRBV7-2 and TRBJ2-5; the D is unclear. The germline V and J ends were trimmed by 1 base and 2 bases, with 5 bases remaining between them. There are 13 residues in the CDR3. The germline V gene encodes CDR1 SGHTA and CDR2 FQGNSA. Written as DNA, the CDR3 is TGTGCCAGCAGCTTAGGACTGCAAGAGACCCAGTACTTC. Encoded protein: CASSLGLQETQYF.

The CDR3 here is CASRGRTGRIDGYTF. The CDR3 DNA follows: TGTGCCAGCAGGGGGAGGACAGGCCGGATAGATGGCTACACCTTC. The rearrangement joins TRBV7-8 to TRBJ1-2; 7 positions agree with TRBD1. The CDR3 has 15 amino acids. From germline, CDR1 is SGHVS and CDR2 FQNEAQ. V lost 6 bases, J lost 6 bases, and 13 bases stayed unmatched.

The chain carries TRBV19 and TRBJ1-5, with 7 bases matching TRBD1. Trimming at V came to 5 bases and at J to 1 base, leaving 5 bases not matched to a gene. The CDR3 sequence is 15 residues long. Per the germline V gene, CDR1 is LNHDA and CDR2 is SQIVND (reference sequence). The CDR3 sequence: CASSSQGWSNQPQHF. CDR3 in DNA: TGTGCCAGTAGTTCACAGGGGTGGAGCAATCAGCCCCAGCATTTT.

The chain is built from TRBV2 and TRBJ2-3; TRBD1 aligns across 11 bases. V gave up 0 bases and J gave up 7 bases; unmatched junction bases: 12. Germline V CDR1 and CDR2: SNHLY, FYNNEI. CDR3 size: 18 residues. CDR3: CASSEALVGTGGLNTQYF. The CDR3 coding sequence is TGTGCCAGCAGTGAAGCGCTTGTCGGGACAGGGGGTCTTAATACGCAGTATTTT. The full variable domain, rest sourced from reference TRBV2 and TRBJ2-3, is EPEVTQTPSHQVTQMGQEVILRCVPISNHLYFYWYRQILGQKVEFLVSFYNNEISEKSEIFDDQFSVERPDGSNFTLKIRSTKLEDSAMYFCASSEALVGTGGLNTQYFGPGTRLTVL.

The chain joins TRBV11-2 to TRBJ1-1; a possible D gene is TRBD1 (6 bases). The CDR3 totals 17 residues. Germline lookup yields CDR1 SGHAT and CDR2 FQNNGV. V lost 1 base and J lost 2, with 17 bases in between. CDR3 DNA: TGTGCCAGCAGCTTAGGACGGACGGGACATTCTAACACTGAAGCTTTCTTT. Its protein is CASSLGRTGHSNTEAFF.

The V call is TRBV9, the J call TRBJ2-2; possible D gene TRBD2, 5 bases. The CDR3 runs to 18 residues. Germline lookup yields CDR1 SGDLS and CDR2 YYNGEE. Trimming removed 1 base from V and 8 bases from J, with 24 bases in between. The CDR3 bases are TGTGCCAGCAGCGTATCTCCCAGGACCCCGGAGGCGAGAGGGGAGCTGTTTTTT. The encoded protein is CASSVSPRTPEARGELFF.

V is TRBV5-1 and J is TRBJ2-3; 10 bases align to TRBD2. Unmatched junction bases numbered 4, after V lost 6 bases and J lost 0 bases. This CDR3 contains 15 residues. From germline, CDR1 is SGHRS and CDR2 YFSETQ. The CDR3 protein is CASMLLAGSTDTQYF. The CDR3 DNA is TGCGCCAGCATGTTACTAGCGGGAAGCACAGATACGCAGTATTTT.